The rows below give T cell receptor beta chains drawn from one sample of a study of radiation and T cells in renal cell carcinoma. Method: immunoSEQ multiplex PCR; TCRdb's copy keeps in-frame clones and lacks some. The top ten hold approximately 7% of the sample, which has over 60,000 clones, around 77% seen once. This sample comprised blood, obtained from a patient whose treatment included radiotherapy and nephrectomy. The source is a man aged 55 to 69 with renal cell carcinoma. Each CDR3 is given without its conserved first and last residue.

J	V	length	CDR3
TRBJ1-3	TRBV19	12	ASSLTGTGNTIY
TRBJ1-1	TRBV10-2	11	ASSEWGGTEAF
TRBJ2-3	TRBV19	12	ASSTGLATDTQY
TRBJ2-5	TRBV11-2	14	ASSLKGASWGETQY
TRBJ1-1	TRBV27	12	ASRPRQGSAEAF
TRBJ1-1	TRBV4-1	12	ASSPGVTGTEAF
TRBJ2-5	TRBV19	11	ASSTSQQETQY
TRBJ2-2	TRBV19	14	ASSINKPGNTGELF
TRBJ1-2	TRBV18	12	ASSQSTGAYGYT
TRBJ2-1	TRBV5-1	10	ASSFSNNEQF
TRBJ2-1	TRBV10-3	15	AISESNGGSGNNEQF
TRBJ2-7	TRBV12-5	11	ASGLLGRDEQY
TRBJ1-2	TRBV7-9	12	ASSRDTSNYGYT
TRBJ2-3	TRBV7-6	14	ASSLALAGETDTQY
TRBJ2-1	TRBV7-2	11	ASSLGLANEQF
TRBJ1-1	TRBV4-2	13	ASSQAPGGGTEAF
TRBJ2-1	TRBV10-2	14	ASSESTSTPYNEQF
TRBJ1-3	TRBV6-5	12	ASVEVSSGNTIY
TRBJ1-2	TRBV6-4	12	ASSVTQRGDGYT
TRBJ2-5	TRBV6-6	14	ASSYESGRAGETQY
TRBJ2-5	TRBV6-5	12	ASRGTTRQETQY
TRBJ1-1	TRBV5-1	12	ASSPQGIDTEAF
TRBJ2-6	TRBV6-6	13	ASSRLAAGANVLT
TRBJ1-1	TRBV9	14	ASSPHLTALNTEAF
TRBJ1-4	TRBV7-9	11	ASSSSGQEKLF
TRBJ2-7	TRBV6-4	13	ASIVPIDPPGEQY
TRBJ1-2	TRBV15	11	ATSRDQRLGYT
TRBJ2-2	TRBV4-2	11	ASSPYGTGELF
TRBJ2-7	TRBV30	9	AWSTGNEQY
TRBJ1-2	TRBV9	11	ASSVPGGYGYT
TRBJ1-5	TRBV6-1	12	ASNLFYSNQPQH
TRBJ1-1	TRBV5-6	13	ASSFPGEEHPEAF
TRBJ2-5	TRBV5-4	14	ASSLGAGVGQETQY
TRBJ1-3	TRBV7-2	11	ASSLDGGNTIY
TRBJ2-3	TRBV4-3	14	ASSQEDRGLRDTQY
TRBJ1-1	TRBV19	11	ASSTQGNTEAF
TRBJ2-5	TRBV18	11	ASSPGTEETQY
TRBJ1-6	TRBV5-3	13	ARSSACRYNSPLH
TRBJ2-1	TRBV14	11	ASSQVGAGEQF
TRBJ2-3	TRBV7-2	14	ASSLLGGLAGDTQY
TRBJ2-1	TRBV5-1	14	ASSLGLAGSYNEQF
TRBJ2-4	TRBV5-6	13	ASSSGLAGALDQY
TRBJ1-1	TRBV5-6	12	ASSFTGGATEAF
TRBJ2-7	TRBV19	14	ASSITLTGKGYEQY
TRBJ2-5	TRBV29-1	15	SVPEGQTSGVEETQY
TRBJ2-6	TRBV6-1	11	ASKGQGFNVLT
TRBJ1-1	TRBV19	12	ASSIDRRRTEAF
TRBJ2-2	TRBV21-1	17	ASSKDRSRGQESTGELF
TRBJ2-1	TRBV5-4	13	ASSFQRGDYNEQF
TRBJ1-2	TRBV20-1	9	SASPNYGYT
TRBJ2-1	TRBV9	11	ASSNGLAYEQF
TRBJ2-5	TRBV4-2	12	ASSQEPGKETQY
TRBJ2-1	TRBV13	13	ASSSAGSSYNEQF
TRBJ2-7	TRBV29-1	10	SVGGDNYEQY